This is a list of T cell receptor beta chains from one sample in a study of T cell changes during pregnancy in multiple sclerosis. The repertoire was sequenced with immunoSEQ multiplex PCR; TCRdb's copy has only in-frame clones and lacks some. Here the sample spans fewer than 50,000 clones, approximately 90% being singletons. The sample here was CD4+ T cells from peripheral blood mononuclear cells, taken in the second trimester of pregnancy. The receptor set was obtained from a female donor in good health, enrolled as a control in a pregnancy study. The CDR3 runs from the conserved cysteine through the conserved F or W. D genes are given only for firm matches. Not every row has a clone size; where given, it reads once, few, many or a size class.

>TRBD2|-|TRBV19|TRBJ2-1
TGTGCCAGTAGCCTACTAGCGGGGGCGGGGAATGAGCAGTTCTTC
CASSLLAGAGNEQFF
>TRBD2|once|TRBV30|TRBJ2-1
TGTGCCTGGAGGGGACTACCCTCCTACAATGAGCAGTTCTTC
CAWRGLPSYNEQFF
>TRBD1|-|TRBV5-8|TRBJ2-4
TGTGCCAGCAGCGTTACAGGGGCGAAGGCCAAAAACATTCAGTACTTC
CASSVTGAKAKNIQYF
>-|-|TRBV5-1|TRBJ2-3
TGCGCCAGCAGCTCGGGGCGGGGCCGTAGCACAGATACGCAGTATTTT
CASSSGRGRSTDTQYF
>-|-|TRBV2|TRBJ1-5
TGTGCCAGCAGAGAAGACAGCTATAGCAATCAGCCCCAGCATTTT
CASREDSYSNQPQHF
>-|-|TRBV7-2|TRBJ2-7
TGTGCCAGCAGCTTATTTAGAGGGGGAGCCTACGAGCAGTACTTC
CASSLFRGGAYEQYF
>-|-|TRBV11-2|TRBJ1-2
TGTGCCAGCAGTTGGAAGGGAGCGGTAAACTATGGCTACACCTTC
CASSWKGAVNYGYTF
>-|-|TRBV19|TRBJ2-2
TGTGCCAGTAGTAGGGGACTCACGAACACCGGGGAGCTGTTTTTT
CASSRGLTNTGELFF
>TRBD1|-|TRBV7-9|TRBJ1-1
TGTGCCAGCAGCATAGGACAGGGCGTGAACACTGAAGCTTTCTTT
CASSIGQGVNTEAFF
>TRBD1|-|TRBV10-1|TRBJ1-5
TGCGCCAGCAATGCTCACTCGGGACAGATATTTGATCAGCCCCAGCATTTT
CASNAHSGQIFDQPQHF
>TRBD1|once|TRBV12-5|TRBJ2-6
TGTGCTAGTGGTCCCGAATCGACAGGGGCTGGGGCCAACGTCCTGACTTTC
CASGPESTGAGANVLTF
>TRBD1|-|TRBV18|TRBJ2-3
TGTGCCAGCTCACCACCCGCGGGACAGGGGCCAGATACGCAGTATTTT
CASSPPAGQGPDTQYF
>-|-|TRBV11-2|TRBJ2-5
TGTGCCAGCATCGAAGCAGTAGGGGTCGGAGAGACCCAGTACTTC
CASIEAVGVGETQYF
>TRBD1|-|TRBV2|TRBJ1-1
TGTGCCAGCAAACAGGGGACCACTGAAGCTTTCTTT
CASKQGTTEAFF
>-|-|TRBV7-6|TRBJ2-7
TGTGCCAGCAGCTTAGACAGGGTGTCCTACGAGCAGTACTTC
CASSLDRVSYEQYF
>TRBD1|-|TRBV18|TRBJ2-5
TGTGCCAGCTCACCACTGGGACAGGGGACGTCTAAGACCCAGTACTTC
CASSPLGQGTSKTQYF
>-|-|TRBV7-9|TRBJ2-3
TGTGCCAGCGGTAGGGGCTTCGGAGTGGATACGCAGTATTTT
CASGRGFGVDTQYF
>-|-|TRBV5-1|TRBJ2-2
TGCGCCAGCAGCTTGGTAACTAGCAGGGCCGGGGAGCTGTTTTTT
CASSLVTSRAGELFF
>-|-|TRBV19|TRBJ1-6
TGTGCCAGTAGTTTTGGATCGGAGTCCGCACCCCTCCACTTT
CASSFGSESAPLHF
>-|-|TRBV18|TRBJ1-2
TGTGCCAGCTCACCAAGCGGGAGCTATGGCTACACCTTC
CASSPSGSYGYTF
>-|-|TRBV6-1|TRBJ1-6
TGTGCCAGCAGCTACTATACCCAGCATCCCCTCCACTTT
CASSYYTQHPLHF
>TRBD1|-|TRBV7-2|TRBJ2-1
TGTGCCAGCAGTTTTGGACAGGCCTCGGTTGAGGAGTTCTTC
CASSFGQASVEEFF
>-|-|TRBV28|TRBJ1-4
TGTGCCAGCAGTACCCCCACGACAACAATCCTAGAAAAACTGTTTTTT
CASSTPTTTILEKLFF
>-|-|TRBV14|TRBJ2-3
TGTGCCAGCAGCCATTTTGGTCGTGAGAGGGATACGCAGTATTTT
CASSHFGRERDTQYF
>TRBD1|-|TRBV28|TRBJ1-2
TGTGCCAGCAGTTTCCCCCAGGCAGGGGGGTATGGCTACACCTTC
CASSFPQAGGYGYTF
>-|-|TRBV18|TRBJ2-1
TGTGCCAGCTCACGATTAGGACAGACACCTAGCAACAATGAGCAGTTCTTC
CASSRLGQTPSNNEQFF
>-|-|TRBV18|TRBJ1-2
TGTGCCAGCTCACGCACAAACGGACAGCGAGACAACTATGGCTACACCTTC
CASSRTNGQRDNYGYTF
>TRBD1|-|TRBV11-2|TRBJ2-7
TGTGCCAGCAGCTCCAGGGACAGATCCTACGAGCAGTACTTC
CASSSRDRSYEQYF